The clone carrying this TCR beta chain is a singleton in its sample. Its antigen is undetermined. The data stem from a study of OX40 agonist ivuxolimab in advanced cancers. The overall study: Three partial responders included one hepatocellular carcinoma patient and two cutaneous melanoma patients.

Assay used: immunoSEQ multiplex PCR; TCRdb lists only in-frame clones, some missing. The table lists tens of thousands of clones, approximately 80% of them singletons. The V gene lost 5 bases and the J gene lost 2 bases, with 12 bases spanning the gap. CDR1 is SGHTA, CDR2 FQGTGA, per germline. This CDR3 comprises 15 residues. Broader study findings: Dose levels from 0.1 to 3.0 mg/kg saw CD4+ and CD8+ blood T cells expand clonally by week 6.

This chain connects TRBV7-3 to TRBJ2-2; D ambiguous. Source: CD4+ or CD8+ T cells sorted from blood, taken in a trial of the OX40 agonist ivuxolimab. The sequence derives from an adult with an advanced solid tumor such as melanoma, head and neck, liver or kidney cancer. In DNA form, the CDR3 reads TGTGCCAGCAGCCCTAATAGGATTAACACCGGGGAGCTGTTTTTT. Amino acid sequence: CASSPNRINTGELFF.